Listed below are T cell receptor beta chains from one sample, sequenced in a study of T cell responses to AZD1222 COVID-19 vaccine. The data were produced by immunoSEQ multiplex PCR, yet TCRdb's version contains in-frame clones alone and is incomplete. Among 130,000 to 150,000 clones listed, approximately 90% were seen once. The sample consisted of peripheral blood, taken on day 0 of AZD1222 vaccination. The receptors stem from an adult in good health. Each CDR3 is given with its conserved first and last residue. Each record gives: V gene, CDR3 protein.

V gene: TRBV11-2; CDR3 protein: CASSSFEQEQYF
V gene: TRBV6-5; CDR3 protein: CASARAGGNEKLFF
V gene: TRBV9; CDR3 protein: CASTPGQRGGANYGYTF
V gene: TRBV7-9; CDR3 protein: CAGGDGWGGANVLTF
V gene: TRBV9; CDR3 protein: CASSSTTRELFF
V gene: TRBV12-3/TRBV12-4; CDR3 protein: CATRGGSEAFF
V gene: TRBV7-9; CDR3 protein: CASSQVGGQETQYF
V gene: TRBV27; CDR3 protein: CASSPTFAVSGNTIYF
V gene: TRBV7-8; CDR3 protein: CASSPPVSGGPGELFF
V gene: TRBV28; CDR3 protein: CASSHYRGGNTEAFF
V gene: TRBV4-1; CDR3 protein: CASSQWDVSSYEQYF
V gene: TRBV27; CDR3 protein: CASSSPTRGFYGYTF
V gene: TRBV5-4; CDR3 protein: CASRSGLAGGNEQYF
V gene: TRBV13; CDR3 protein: CASSLGTGLEQYF
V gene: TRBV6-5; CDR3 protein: CASRVPGPGYEQYF
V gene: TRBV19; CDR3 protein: CASSKTGQGSYEQYF
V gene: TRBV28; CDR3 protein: CASSVTGGVLNTEAFF
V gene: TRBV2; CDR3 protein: CATLQVQPFYGYTF
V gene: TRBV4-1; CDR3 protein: CASSRAGIPQGEAFF
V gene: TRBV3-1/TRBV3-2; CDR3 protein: CASSHYAGAPMSGELFF
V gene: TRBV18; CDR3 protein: CASSPRNTEAFF
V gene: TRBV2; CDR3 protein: CASSERRDYEQYF
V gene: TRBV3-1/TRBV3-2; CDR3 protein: CASSAVISTDTQYF
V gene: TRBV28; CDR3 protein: CASGTRRNEQYF
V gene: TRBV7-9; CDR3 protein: CASSFQEGLYEQYF
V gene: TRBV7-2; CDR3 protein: CASSPSSGRAGNEQFF
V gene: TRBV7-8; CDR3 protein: CASSPTSGPTDTQYF
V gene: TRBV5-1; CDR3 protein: CASSLRWTAGLAGRQETQYF
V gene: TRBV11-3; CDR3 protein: CASSLGNSQSGANVLTF
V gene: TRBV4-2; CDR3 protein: CASSQVIRSSVNTEAFF
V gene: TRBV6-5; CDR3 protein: CASSRDRYEQYF
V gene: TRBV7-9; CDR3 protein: CASSFEGSYEQYF
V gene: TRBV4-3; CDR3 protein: CASSQDEGTAYGYTF
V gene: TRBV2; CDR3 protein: CASSPTGGNTEAFF
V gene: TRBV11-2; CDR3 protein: CASSSDRGAPQHF
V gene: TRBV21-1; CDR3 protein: CASSEGTVNTEAFF
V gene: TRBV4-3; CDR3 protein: CASSQRDRGPYEQYF
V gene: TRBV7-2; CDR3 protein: CASSLGTGFMVGYTF
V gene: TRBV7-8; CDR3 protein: CASSYLAAETQYF
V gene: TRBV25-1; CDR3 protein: CASSANTGDEQFF